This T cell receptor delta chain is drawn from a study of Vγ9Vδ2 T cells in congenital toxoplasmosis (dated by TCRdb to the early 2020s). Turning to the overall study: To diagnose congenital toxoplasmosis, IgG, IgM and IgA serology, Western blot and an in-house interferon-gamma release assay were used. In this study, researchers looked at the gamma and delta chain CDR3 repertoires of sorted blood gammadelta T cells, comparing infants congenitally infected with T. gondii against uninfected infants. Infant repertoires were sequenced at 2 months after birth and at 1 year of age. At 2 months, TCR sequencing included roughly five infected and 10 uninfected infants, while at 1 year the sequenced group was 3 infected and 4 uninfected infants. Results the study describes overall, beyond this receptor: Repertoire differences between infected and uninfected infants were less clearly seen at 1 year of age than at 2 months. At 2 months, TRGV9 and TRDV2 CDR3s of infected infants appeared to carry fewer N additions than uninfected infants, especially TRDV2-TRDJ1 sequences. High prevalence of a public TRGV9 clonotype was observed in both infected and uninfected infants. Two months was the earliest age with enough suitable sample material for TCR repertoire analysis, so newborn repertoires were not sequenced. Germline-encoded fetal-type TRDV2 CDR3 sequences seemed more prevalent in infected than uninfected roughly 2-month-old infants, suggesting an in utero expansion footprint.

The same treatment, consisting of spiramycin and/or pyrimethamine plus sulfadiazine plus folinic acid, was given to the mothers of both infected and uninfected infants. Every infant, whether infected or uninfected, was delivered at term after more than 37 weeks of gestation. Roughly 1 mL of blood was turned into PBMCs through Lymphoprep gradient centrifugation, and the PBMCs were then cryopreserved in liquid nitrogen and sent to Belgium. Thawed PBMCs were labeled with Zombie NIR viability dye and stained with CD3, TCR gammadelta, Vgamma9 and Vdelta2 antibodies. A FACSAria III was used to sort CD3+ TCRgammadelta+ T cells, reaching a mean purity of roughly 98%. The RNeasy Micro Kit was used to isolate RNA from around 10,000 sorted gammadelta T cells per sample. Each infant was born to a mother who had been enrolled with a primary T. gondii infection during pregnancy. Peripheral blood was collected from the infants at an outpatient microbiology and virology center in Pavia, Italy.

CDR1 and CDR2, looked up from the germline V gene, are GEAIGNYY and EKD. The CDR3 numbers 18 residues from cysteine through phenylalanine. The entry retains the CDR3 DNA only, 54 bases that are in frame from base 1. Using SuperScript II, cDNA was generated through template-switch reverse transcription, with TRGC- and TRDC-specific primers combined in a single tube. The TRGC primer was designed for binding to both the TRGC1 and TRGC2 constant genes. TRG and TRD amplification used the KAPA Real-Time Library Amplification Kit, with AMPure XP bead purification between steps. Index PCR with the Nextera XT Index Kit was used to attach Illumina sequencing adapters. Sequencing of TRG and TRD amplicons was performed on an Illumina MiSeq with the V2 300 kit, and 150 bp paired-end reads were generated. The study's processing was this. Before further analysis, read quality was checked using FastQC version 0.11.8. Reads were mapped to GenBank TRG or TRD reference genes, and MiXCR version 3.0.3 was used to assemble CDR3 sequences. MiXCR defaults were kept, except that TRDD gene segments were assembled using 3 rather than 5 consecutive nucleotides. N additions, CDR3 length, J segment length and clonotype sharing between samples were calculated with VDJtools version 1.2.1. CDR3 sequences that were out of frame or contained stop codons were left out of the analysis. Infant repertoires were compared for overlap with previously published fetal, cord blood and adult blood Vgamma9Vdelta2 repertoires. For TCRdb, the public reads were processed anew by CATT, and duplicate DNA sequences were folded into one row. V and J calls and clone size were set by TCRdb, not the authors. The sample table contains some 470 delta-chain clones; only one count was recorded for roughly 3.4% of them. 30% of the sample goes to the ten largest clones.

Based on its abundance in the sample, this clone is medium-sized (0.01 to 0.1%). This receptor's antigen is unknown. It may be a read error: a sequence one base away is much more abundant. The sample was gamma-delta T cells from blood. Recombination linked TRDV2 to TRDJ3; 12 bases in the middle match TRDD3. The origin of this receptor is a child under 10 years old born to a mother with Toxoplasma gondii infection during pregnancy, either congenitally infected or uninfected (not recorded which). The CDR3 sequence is CASDTWGIRSWDTRQMFF. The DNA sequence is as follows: TGTGCCAGTGACACCTGGGGGATACGCTCCTGGGACACCCGACAGATGTTTTTC.